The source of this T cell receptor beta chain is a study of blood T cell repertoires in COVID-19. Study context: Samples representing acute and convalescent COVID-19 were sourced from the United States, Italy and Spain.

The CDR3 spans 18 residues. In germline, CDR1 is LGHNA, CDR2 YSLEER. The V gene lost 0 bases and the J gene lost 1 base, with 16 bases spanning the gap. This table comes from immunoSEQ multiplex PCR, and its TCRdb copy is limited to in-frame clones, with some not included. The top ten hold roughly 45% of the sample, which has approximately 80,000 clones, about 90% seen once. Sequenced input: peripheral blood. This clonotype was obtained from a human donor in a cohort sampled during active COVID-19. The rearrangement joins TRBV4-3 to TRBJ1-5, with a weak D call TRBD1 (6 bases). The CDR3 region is CASSQDLSGGASNQPQHF. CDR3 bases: TGCGCCAGCAGCCAAGACTTGTCGGGGGGGGCAAGCAATCAGCCCCAGCATTTT.